A selection of T cell receptor beta chains follows, all from one sample in a study of Ad26.COV2.S vaccination and SARS-CoV-2 variants. The repertoire was sequenced with immunoSEQ multiplex PCR; TCRdb's copy has only in-frame clones and lacks some. The sample has about 430,000 clones; about 93% are singletons. Sequences were derived from peripheral blood, sampled in a trial of Ad26.COV2.S vaccine versus placebo. The origin of the receptors is a person between 18 and 59 years old who received the Ad26.COV2.S COVID-19 vaccine or a placebo. Both conserved end residues are part of each CDR3. The D gene is left open where the match is weak. Only part of the rows carry a size: once, few, many, or a class if the clone is expanded.

CDR3 protein	CDR3 DNA	clone size	CDR3 length	J gene	V gene	D gene
CASSMTEQETQYF	TGTGCCAGTAGTATGACAGAACAAGAGACCCAGTACTTC	once	13	TRBJ2-5	TRBV19	-
CASKVSETQYF	TGTGCCAGCAAGGTCTCTGAGACCCAGTACTTC	-	11	TRBJ2-5	TRBV5-8	-
CASSSGAGRETQYF	TGCGCCAGCAGCTCCGGGGCAGGGCGGGAGACCCAGTACTTC	-	14	TRBJ2-5	TRBV5-1	-
CASSLTEYEQYF	TGTGCCAGCAGTTTGACAGAGTACGAGCAGTACTTC	-	12	TRBJ2-7	TRBV12-3/TRBV12-4	-
CASTPRRGSEQYF	TGTGCCAGCACCCCCCGGAGAGGGAGCGAGCAGTACTTC	-	13	TRBJ2-7	TRBV2	-
CAWTKTSWEQYF	TGTGCCTGGACCAAGACTAGCTGGGAGCAGTACTTC	-	12	TRBJ2-7	TRBV30	TRBD2
CASSVSGSSYNEQFF	TGTGCCAGCAGCGTAAGCGGGAGCTCCTACAATGAGCAGTTCTTC	-	15	TRBJ2-1	TRBV9	TRBD2
CASSATGGFNSPLHF	TGTGCCAGCAGTGCGACAGGGGGCTTTAATTCACCCCTCCACTTT	-	15	TRBJ1-6	TRBV25-1	TRBD1
CASSAGGRTLVQYF	TGTGCCAGCAGCGCCGGAGGCCGAACATTAGTGCAGTACTTC	once	14	TRBJ2-7	TRBV7-2	-
CASSLPTSGSSTYEQYF	TGTGCCAGCAGTTTACCTACTAGCGGGAGCTCCACATACGAGCAGTACTTC	-	17	TRBJ2-7	TRBV28	TRBD2
CASSPPTGPNEQFF	TGTGCCAGCAGTCCCCCGACAGGGCCCAATGAGCAGTTCTTC	-	14	TRBJ2-1	TRBV28	TRBD1
CSVDDGQTYEQYF	TGCAGCGTTGATGACGGACAAACCTACGAGCAGTACTTC	once	13	TRBJ2-7	TRBV29-1	-
CASSQDRGTGNTGELFF	TGCGCCAGCAGCCAAGATCGGGGGACAGGTAACACCGGGGAGCTGTTTTTT	-	17	TRBJ2-2	TRBV4-3	TRBD1
CASTPVIAADTQYF	TGTGCCAGCACCCCAGTAATAGCGGCAGATACGCAGTATTTT	-	14	TRBJ2-3	TRBV5-4	-
CASSGLAGVYEQFF	TGTGCCAGCAGTGGGCTAGCGGGCGTGTATGAGCAGTTCTTC	-	14	TRBJ2-1	TRBV2	TRBD2
CASSQGTGEVTEAFF	TGTGCCAGCAGCCAAGGGACAGGCGAGGTCACTGAAGCTTTCTTT	-	15	TRBJ1-1	TRBV3-1/TRBV3-2	TRBD1
CAISERTGGGPNTEAFF	TGTGCCATCAGTGAACGGACAGGGGGGGGTCCGAACACTGAAGCTTTCTTT	once	17	TRBJ1-1	TRBV10-3	TRBD1
CASSPGTGNNSPLHF	TGTGCCAGCAGCCCTGGGACAGGCAATAATTCACCCCTCCACTTT	few	15	TRBJ1-6	TRBV5-4	TRBD1
CSVGRPSSYEQYF	TGCAGCGTTGGTCGCCCGAGCTCCTACGAGCAGTACTTC	-	13	TRBJ2-7	TRBV29-1	-
CASKPNLAGAADTQYF	TGTGCCAGCAAACCTAATCTAGCGGGAGCAGCAGATACGCAGTATTTT	-	16	TRBJ2-3	TRBV27	TRBD2
CASSWGNEKLFF	TGTGCCAGCAGCTGGGGAAACGAAAAACTGTTTTTT	-	12	TRBJ1-4	TRBV5-8	-
CASSEQEGAYGYTF	TGTGCCAGCAGTGAGCAAGAGGGGGCCTATGGCTACACCTTC	-	14	TRBJ1-2	TRBV6-1	TRBD1
CASSPPPGRNANYGYTF	TGTGCCAGCTCACCACCCCCAGGACGCAATGCTAACTATGGCTACACCTTC	-	17	TRBJ1-2	TRBV18	-
CAWSVLINTGELFF	TGTGCCTGGAGTGTTTTGATTAACACCGGGGAGCTGTTTTTT	-	14	TRBJ2-2	TRBV30	-
CATSIRGQETYNEQFF	TGTGCCACCAGCATTAGGGGGCAGGAGACTTACAATGAGCAGTTCTTC	-	16	TRBJ2-1	TRBV15	TRBD1
CASRRLVGEGDTQYF	TGTGCCAGCAGAAGACTAGTGGGAGAGGGAGATACGCAGTATTTT	-	15	TRBJ2-3	TRBV6-6	-
CSVSGTLNTGELFF	TGCAGCGTATCCGGGACCCTGAACACCGGGGAGCTGTTTTTT	-	14	TRBJ2-2	TRBV29-1	-
CASSDSGQGLVETQYF	TGCGCCAGCAGCGACTCGGGACAGGGTTTGGTCGAGACCCAGTACTTC	once	16	TRBJ2-5	TRBV5-1	TRBD1
CASTGTSGELYEQYF	TGTGCCAGCACCGGGACTAGCGGGGAGCTCTACGAGCAGTACTTC	few	15	TRBJ2-7	TRBV27	TRBD2
CAGPCGGYTF	TGCGCCGGTCCCTGTGGGGGCTACACCTTC	-	10	TRBJ1-2	TRBV10-1	-
CAWSKGLASNEQFF	TGTGCCTGGAGCAAGGGACTAGCGAGCAATGAGCAGTTCTTC	-	14	TRBJ2-1	TRBV30	TRBD2
CASSLTYEQYF	TGTGCCAGCAGCTTAACCTACGAGCAGTACTTC	-	11	TRBJ2-7	TRBV7-9	-
CATRGGAYNEQFF	TGTGCCACCAGAGGGGGCGCCTACAATGAGCAGTTCTTC	-	13	TRBJ2-1	TRBV24-1	TRBD1
CASSLTRWDWGLGQYF	TGTGCCAGCAGTTTGACTCGTTGGGACTGGGGGTTGGGGCAGTACTTC	many	16	TRBJ2-7	TRBV28	-
CASSRTSGRLLTGELFF	TGTGCCAGCAGCCGAACTAGCGGGAGGCTTCTCACCGGGGAGCTGTTTTTT	-	17	TRBJ2-2	TRBV7-3	TRBD2
CASSSFYGQGVRGNEQFF	TGTGCCAGCAGCTCTTTCTACGGTCAAGGAGTTCGAGGGAATGAGCAGTTCTTC	-	18	TRBJ2-1	TRBV7-6	-
CASSPISGANVLTF	TGTGCCAGCAGCCCAATCTCTGGGGCCAACGTCCTGACTTTC	-	14	TRBJ2-6	TRBV7-9	-
CASSLGQSQAEQYF	TGTGCCAGCAGCCTGGGACAATCACAAGCCGAGCAGTACTTC	-	14	TRBJ2-7	TRBV5-5	-